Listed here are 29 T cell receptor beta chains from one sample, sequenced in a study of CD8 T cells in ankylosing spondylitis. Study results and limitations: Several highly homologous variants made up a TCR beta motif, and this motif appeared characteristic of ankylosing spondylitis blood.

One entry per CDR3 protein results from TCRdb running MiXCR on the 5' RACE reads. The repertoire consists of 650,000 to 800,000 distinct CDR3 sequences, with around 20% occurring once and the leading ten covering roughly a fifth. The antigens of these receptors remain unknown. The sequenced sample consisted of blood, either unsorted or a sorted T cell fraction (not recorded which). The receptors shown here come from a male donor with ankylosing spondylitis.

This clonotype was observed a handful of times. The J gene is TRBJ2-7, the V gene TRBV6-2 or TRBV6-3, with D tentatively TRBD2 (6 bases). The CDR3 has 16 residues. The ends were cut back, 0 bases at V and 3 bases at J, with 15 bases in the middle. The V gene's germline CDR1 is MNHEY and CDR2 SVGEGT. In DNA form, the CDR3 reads TGTGCCAGCAGTTACTCGATGGGGGGATTGGGCTACGAGCAGTACTTC. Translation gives CASSYSMGGLGYEQYF.

This CDR3 reads CASSSWGGGNQPQHF. The CDR3 coding sequence is TGTGCCAGCAGCTCGTGGGGGGGAGGCAATCAGCCCCAGCATTTT. V gene TRBV28 combines with J gene TRBJ1-5; D is perhaps TRBD1 (5 bases). Germline V gene lookup returns CDR1 MDHEN and CDR2 SYDVKM. V lost 6 bases to trimming and J lost 2 bases, with 14 bases between them. This CDR3 spans 15 amino acids.

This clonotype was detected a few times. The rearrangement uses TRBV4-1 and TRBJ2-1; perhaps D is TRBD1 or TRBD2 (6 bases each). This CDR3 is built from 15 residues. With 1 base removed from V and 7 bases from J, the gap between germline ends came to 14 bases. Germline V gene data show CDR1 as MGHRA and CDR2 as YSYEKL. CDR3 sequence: CASSQVARGQNEQFF. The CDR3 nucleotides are TGCGCCAGCAGCCAAGTTGCCCGGGGGCAGAATGAGCAGTTCTTC.

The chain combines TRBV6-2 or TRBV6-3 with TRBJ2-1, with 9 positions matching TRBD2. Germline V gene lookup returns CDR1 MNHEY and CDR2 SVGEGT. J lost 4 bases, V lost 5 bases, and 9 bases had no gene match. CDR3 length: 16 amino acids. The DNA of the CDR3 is TGTGCCAGCAGTACGACCGGGACTAGCAGATACAATGAGCAGTTCTTC. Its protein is CASSTTGTSRYNEQFF.

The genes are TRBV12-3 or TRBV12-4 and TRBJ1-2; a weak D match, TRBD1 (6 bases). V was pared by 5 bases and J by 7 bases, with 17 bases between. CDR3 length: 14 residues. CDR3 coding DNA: TGTGCCAGCAGTACAGGGACACAAAGAGGTGGCTACACCTTC. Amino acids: CASSTGTQRGGYTF.

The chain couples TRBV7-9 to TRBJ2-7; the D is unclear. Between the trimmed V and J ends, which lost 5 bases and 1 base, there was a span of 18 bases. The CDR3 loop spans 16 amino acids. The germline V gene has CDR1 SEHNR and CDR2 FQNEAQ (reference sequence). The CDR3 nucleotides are TGTGCCAGCAGCCCCCCAATTCCGGCAGGATCCTACGAGCAGTACTTC. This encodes CASSPPIPAGSYEQYF. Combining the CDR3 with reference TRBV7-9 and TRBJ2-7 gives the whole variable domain DTGVSQNPRHKITKRGQNVTFRCDPISEHNRLYWYRQTLGQGPEFLTYFQNEAQLEKSRLLSDRFSAERPKGSFSTLEIQRTEQGDSAMYLCASSPPIPAGSYEQYFGPGTRLTVT.

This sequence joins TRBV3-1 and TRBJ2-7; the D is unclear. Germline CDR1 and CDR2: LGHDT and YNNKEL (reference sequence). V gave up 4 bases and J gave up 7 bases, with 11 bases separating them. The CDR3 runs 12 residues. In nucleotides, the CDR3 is TGTGCCAGCAGCCGATCCCCTAGTGAGCAGTACTTC. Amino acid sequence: CASSRSPSEQYF.

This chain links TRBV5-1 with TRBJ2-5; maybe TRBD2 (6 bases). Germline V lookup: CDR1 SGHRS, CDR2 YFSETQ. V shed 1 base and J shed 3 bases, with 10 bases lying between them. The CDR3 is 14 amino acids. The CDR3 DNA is TGCGCCAGCAGCTTGACGGGGGTGGAAGAGACCCAGTACTTC. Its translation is CASSLTGVEETQYF.

CDR3 region: CASTPGRVAFF. In DNA form, the CDR3 reads TGTGCCAGCACCCCCGGAAGAGTGGCTTTCTTT. The rearrangement uses TRBV6-1 and TRBJ1-1; D is unresolved. The germline V and J ends were trimmed by 7 bases and 11 bases, with 14 bases remaining between them. CDR1 and CDR2 (germline): MNHNS, SASEGT. The CDR3 sequence is 11 residues long.

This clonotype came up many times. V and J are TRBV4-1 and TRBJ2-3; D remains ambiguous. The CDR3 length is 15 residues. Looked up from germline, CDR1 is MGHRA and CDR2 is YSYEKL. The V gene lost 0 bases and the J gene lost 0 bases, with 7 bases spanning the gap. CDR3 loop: CASSQDRGSTDTQYF. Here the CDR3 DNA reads TGCGCCAGCAGCCAAGATCGAGGTAGCACAGATACGCAGTATTTT.

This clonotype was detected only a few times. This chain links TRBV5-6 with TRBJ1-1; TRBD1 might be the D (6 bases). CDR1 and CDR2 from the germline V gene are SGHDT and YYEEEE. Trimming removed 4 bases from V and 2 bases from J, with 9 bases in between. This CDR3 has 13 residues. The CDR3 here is CASSHRDNTEAFF. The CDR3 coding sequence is TGTGCCAGCAGCCACAGGGACAACACTGAAGCTTTCTTT. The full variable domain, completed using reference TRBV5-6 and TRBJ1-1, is DAGVTQSPTHLIKTRGQQVTLRCSPKSGHDTVSWYQQALGQGPQFIFQYYEEEERQRGNFPDRFSGHQFPNYSSELNVNALLLGDSALYLCASSHRDNTEAFFGQGTRLTVV.

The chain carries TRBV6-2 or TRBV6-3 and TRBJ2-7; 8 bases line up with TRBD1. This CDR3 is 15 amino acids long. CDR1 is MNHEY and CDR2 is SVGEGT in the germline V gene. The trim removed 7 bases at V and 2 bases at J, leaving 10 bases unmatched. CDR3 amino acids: CASTNGQGITYEQYF. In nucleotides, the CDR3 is TGTGCCAGCACCAACGGACAGGGAATCACCTACGAGCAGTACTTC.

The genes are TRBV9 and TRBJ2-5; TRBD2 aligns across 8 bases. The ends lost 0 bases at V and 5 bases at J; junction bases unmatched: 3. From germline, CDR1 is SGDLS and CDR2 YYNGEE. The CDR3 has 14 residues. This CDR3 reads CASSVAGGEETQYF. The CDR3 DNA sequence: TGTGCCAGCAGCGTAGCGGGAGGGGAGGAGACCCAGTACTTC.

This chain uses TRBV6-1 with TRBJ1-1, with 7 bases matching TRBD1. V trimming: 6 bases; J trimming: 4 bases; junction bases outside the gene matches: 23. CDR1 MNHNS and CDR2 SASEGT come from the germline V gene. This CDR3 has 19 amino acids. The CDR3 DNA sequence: TGTGCCAGCAGCCGAGACCCGACAGGGCGTAATTCCGGTCGCACTGAAGCTTTCTTT. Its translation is CASSRDPTGRNSGRTEAFF.

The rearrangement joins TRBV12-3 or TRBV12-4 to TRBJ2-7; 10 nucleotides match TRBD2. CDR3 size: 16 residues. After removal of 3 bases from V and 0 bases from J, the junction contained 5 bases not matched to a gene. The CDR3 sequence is CASSFQRGGGSYEQYF. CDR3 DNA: TGTGCCAGCAGTTTCCAGCGGGGGGGGGGCTCCTACGAGCAGTACTTC.

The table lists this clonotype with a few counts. The CDR3 nucleotides are TGTGCCAGCAGGAGGGACGACAGACAGGGGTGGGTTAACGGCTCCTACGAGCAGTACTTC. Translated, it gives CASRRDDRQGWVNGSYEQYF. This sequence joins TRBV6-2 or TRBV6-3 and TRBJ2-7, with 8 nucleotides matching TRBD1. Per germline, CDR1 MNHEY and CDR2 SVGEGT. The CDR3 is 20 residues long. V was pared by 6 bases and J by 0 bases, with 22 bases of the junction left unmatched.

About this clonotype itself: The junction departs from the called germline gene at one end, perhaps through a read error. CDR3 sequence (DNA): TGCAGTGCCAGAGAGGAGGGAAACACTGAAGCTTTCTTT. Translation: CSAREEGNTEAFF. The chain couples TRBV20-1 to TRBJ1-1; D is ambiguous. Germline loops: CDR1 DFQATT, CDR2 SNEGSKA (reference sequence). This CDR3 has 13 amino acids.

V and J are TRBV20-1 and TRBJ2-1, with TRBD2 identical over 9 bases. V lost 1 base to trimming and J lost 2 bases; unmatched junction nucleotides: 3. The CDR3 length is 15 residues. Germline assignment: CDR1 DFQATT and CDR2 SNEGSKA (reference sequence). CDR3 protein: CSARAPSGAYNEQFF. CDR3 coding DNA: TGCAGTGCTAGAGCCCCTAGCGGGGCCTACAATGAGCAGTTCTTC.

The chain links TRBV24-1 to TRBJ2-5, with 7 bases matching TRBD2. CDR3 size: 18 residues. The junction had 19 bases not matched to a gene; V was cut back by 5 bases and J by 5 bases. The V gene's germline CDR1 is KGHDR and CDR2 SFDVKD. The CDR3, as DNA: TGTGCCACCAGTGCCCCGAGGGAGGGGCAGGAGATCGGGGAGACCCAGTACTTC. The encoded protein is CATSAPREGQEIGETQYF.

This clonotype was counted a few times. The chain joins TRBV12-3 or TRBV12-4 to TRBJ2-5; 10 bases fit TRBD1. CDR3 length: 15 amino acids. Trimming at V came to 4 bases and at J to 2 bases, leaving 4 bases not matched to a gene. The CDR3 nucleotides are TGTGCCAGCAGTTCGGACAGGGGGAAGCAAGAGACCCAGTACTTC. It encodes CASSSDRGKQETQYF.

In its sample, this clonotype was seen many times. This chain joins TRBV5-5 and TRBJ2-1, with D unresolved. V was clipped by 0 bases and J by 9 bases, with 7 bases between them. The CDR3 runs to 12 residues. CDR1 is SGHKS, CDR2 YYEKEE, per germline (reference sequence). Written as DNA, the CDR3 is TGTGCCAGCAGCTTGGCTTGGGGTGAGCAGTTCTTC. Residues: CASSLAWGEQFF.

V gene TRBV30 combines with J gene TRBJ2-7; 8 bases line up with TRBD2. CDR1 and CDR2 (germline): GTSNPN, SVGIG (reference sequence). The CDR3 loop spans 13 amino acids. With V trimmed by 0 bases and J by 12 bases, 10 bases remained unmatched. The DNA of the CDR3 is TGTGCCTGGAGTGTATCCAGCGGGGGAAGGATGTACTTC. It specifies CAWSVSSGGRMYF.

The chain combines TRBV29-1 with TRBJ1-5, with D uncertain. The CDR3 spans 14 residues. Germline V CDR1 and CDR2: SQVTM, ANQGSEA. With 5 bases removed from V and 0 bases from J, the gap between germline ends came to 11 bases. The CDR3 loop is CSVQESDSNQPQHF. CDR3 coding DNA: TGCAGCGTTCAGGAGAGCGATAGCAATCAGCCCCAGCATTTT.

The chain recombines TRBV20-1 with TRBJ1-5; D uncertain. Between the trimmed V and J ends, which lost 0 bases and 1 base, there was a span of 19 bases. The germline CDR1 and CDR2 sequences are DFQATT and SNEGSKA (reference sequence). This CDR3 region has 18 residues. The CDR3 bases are TGCAGTGCTAGAGATCTGTTCGGCGGGCGAGAGAGCAATCAGCCCCAGCATTTT. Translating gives CSARDLFGGRESNQPQHF.

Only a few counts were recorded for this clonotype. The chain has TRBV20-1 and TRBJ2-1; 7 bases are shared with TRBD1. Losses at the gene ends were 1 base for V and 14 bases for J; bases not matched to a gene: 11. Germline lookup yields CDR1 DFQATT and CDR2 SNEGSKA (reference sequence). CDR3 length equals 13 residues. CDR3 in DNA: TGCAGTGCTAGAGGGGACAGTGTGACAAGTAAGTTCTTC. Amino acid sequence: CSARGDSVTSKFF.

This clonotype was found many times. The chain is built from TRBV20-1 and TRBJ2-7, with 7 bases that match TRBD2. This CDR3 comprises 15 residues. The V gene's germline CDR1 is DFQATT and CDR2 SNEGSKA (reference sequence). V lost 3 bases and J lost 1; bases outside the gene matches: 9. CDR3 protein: CSARRLGGSSYEQYF. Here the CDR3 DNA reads TGCAGTGCTAGGAGGCTCGGGGGGTCATCCTACGAGCAGTACTTC.

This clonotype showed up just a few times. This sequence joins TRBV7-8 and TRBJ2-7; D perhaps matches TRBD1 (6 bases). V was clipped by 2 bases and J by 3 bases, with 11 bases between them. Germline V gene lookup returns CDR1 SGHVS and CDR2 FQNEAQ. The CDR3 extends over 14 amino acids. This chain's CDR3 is CASSLSGTYYEQYF. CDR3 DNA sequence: TGTGCCAGCAGCTTAAGTGGGACATACTACGAGCAGTACTTC.

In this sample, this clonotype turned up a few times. CDR3 sequence reads: CASSRTLNTEAFF. CDR3 coding DNA: TGCGCCAGCAGCCGGACCCTGAACACTGAAGCTTTCTTT. This chain links TRBV5-1 with TRBJ1-1; D is unclear. This CDR3 is built from 13 residues. CDR1 SGHRS and CDR2 YFSETQ come from the germline V gene. V was pared by 4 bases and J by 0 bases, with 7 bases between.

This chain's CDR3 is CATSSSPGGGQRLYF. Here the CDR3 DNA reads TGTGCCACCAGCAGCTCCCCCGGGGGGGGACAGCGACTATATTTT. The chain employs TRBV15 and TRBJ1-3, with 7 bases aligning to TRBD1. The V segment lost 3 bases and the J segment 14 bases; nucleotides outside the gene matches: 16. CDR1 and CDR2 (germline): LNHNV, YYDKDF (reference sequence). The CDR3 has 15 amino acids.